This T cell receptor (beta chain) was identified in a study of blood T cell repertoires in COVID-19. Study overall: The United States, Italy and Spain supplied acute and convalescent COVID-19 samples. From T cells, B-cell-depleted T cells, or PBMCs came the material, which was cDNA or gDNA.

Looked up from germline, CDR1 is LGHNA and CDR2 is YNFKEQ. The CDR3 sequence is 21 residues long. Trimming at V came to 0 bases and at J to 1 base, leaving 14 bases not matched to a gene. In the authors' workflow: Cell counts per sample came from amplifying reference gene primers. Profiling relied on immunoSEQ multiplex PCR, and the TCRdb table lists in-frame clones only, not all of them. V, J and clone size derive from that table, while D and trimming were established from the DNA sequence. The data hold more than 95,000 clones, with 90% observed a single time. Sequences were obtained from peripheral blood. The J gene is TRBJ1-3, the V gene TRBV4-2; 11 bases match TRBD1. This clonotype originated in a man in his sixties with acute or convalescent COVID-19. This CDR3 is CASSQDTDRGLGFSSGNTIYF. Here the CDR3 DNA reads TGTGCCAGCAGCCAAGATACGGACAGGGGGCTAGGTTTTTCGTCTGGAAACACCATATATTTT.